This is a list of T cell receptor beta chains from one sample in a study of B cell selection in AIRE deficiency. Libraries were prepared by immunoSEQ multiplex PCR; TCRdb keeps only in-frame clonotypes and omits some of them. The sample carries 28,000 or so clones, approximately 92% recorded once. Sample: CD4+CD25+ Tregs sorted from PBMCs. These receptors came from a human donor in good health. The CDR3 runs from the conserved cysteine through the conserved F or W. A D gene is named only where the DNA matches it firmly. Not every row has a clone size; where given, it reads once, few, many or a size class.

v_call,d_call,j_call,clone_size,cdr3_aa,cdr3_nt
TRBV4-3,-,TRBJ1-1,-,CASSQVAGRDLNTEAFF,TGCGCCAGCAGCCAAGTCGCGGGCCGAGACCTGAACACTGAAGCTTTCTTT
TRBV19,TRBD2,TRBJ2-1,-,CASSSTSGGSSYNEQFF,TGTGCCAGTAGTTCCACCTCGGGGGGGAGCTCCTACAATGAGCAGTTCTTC
TRBV7-3,-,TRBJ2-7,-,CASSSNNYEQYF,TGTGCCAGCAGCTCAAACAACTACGAGCAGTACTTC
TRBV6-6,TRBD1,TRBJ2-7,-,CASSTTGTGQWGEQYF,TGTGCCAGCAGTACAACAGGGACAGGGCAGTGGGGCGAGCAGTACTTC
TRBV10-1,-,TRBJ2-3,-,CASSDRGGWNTDTQYF,TGCGCCAGCAGTGACCGAGGGGGGTGGAACACAGATACGCAGTATTTT
TRBV2,-,TRBJ1-1,-,CASSEARGVGTEAFF,TGTGCCAGCAGTGAAGCGCGGGGAGTAGGGACTGAAGCTTTCTTT
TRBV19,-,TRBJ1-1,-,CASSSDRNTEAFF,TGTGCCAGTAGCTCCGACAGGAACACTGAAGCTTTCTTT
TRBV18,TRBD1,TRBJ1-3,-,CASSFGQGPGGNTIYF,TGTGCCAGCTCATTCGGACAGGGGCCTGGTGGAAACACCATATATTTT
TRBV2,TRBD2,TRBJ2-7,-,CASSEGVAGGSEQYF,TGTGCCAGCAGTGAAGGAGTAGCGGGGGGATCCGAGCAGTACTTC
TRBV19,-,TRBJ1-3,-,CASKGRDAGNTIYF,TGTGCCAGTAAAGGCAGGGATGCTGGAAACACCATATATTTT
TRBV7-2,-,TRBJ2-7,-,CASSSGGEQYF,TGTGCCAGCAGCTCGGGCGGAGAGCAGTACTTC
TRBV19,TRBD1,TRBJ1-6,medium-sized,CASSITGGNSPLHF,TGTGCCAGTAGTATAACAGGGGGCAATTCACCCCTCCACTTT
TRBV5-1,-,TRBJ2-4,-,CASSRWTATLDIQYF,TGCGCCAGCAGCAGATGGACAGCCACACTGGACATTCAGTACTTC
TRBV7-8,TRBD1,TRBJ1-5,-,CASSLYTGGNQPQHF,TGTGCCAGCAGCTTATATACAGGGGGTAATCAGCCCCAGCATTTT
TRBV19,-,TRBJ2-6,once,CASRLGTAPSGANVLTF,TGTGCCAGTAGACTCGGGACTGCACCCTCTGGGGCCAACGTCCTGACTTTC
TRBV28,-,TRBJ1-2,-,CASSATYTGFHGGYTF,TGTGCCAGCAGTGCAACATACACAGGGTTCCATGGTGGCTACACCTTC
TRBV6-6,TRBD1,TRBJ2-7,-,CASSRQGPSFIYEQYF,TGTGCCAGCAGCCGACAGGGGCCCTCGTTCATCTACGAGCAGTACTTC
TRBV2,TRBD1,TRBJ1-5,-,CATQPTGDYQPQHF,TGTGCCACTCAACCGACAGGGGATTATCAGCCCCAGCATTTT
TRBV4-3,-,TRBJ2-1,-,CASSQDPHGASYNEQFF,TGCGCCAGCAGCCAAGACCCTCATGGCGCCTCCTACAATGAGCAGTTCTTC
TRBV20-1,-,TRBJ1-2,-,CSAEIGGYTF,TGCAGCGCCGAAATTGGGGGCTACACCTTC
TRBV12-5,TRBD2,TRBJ2-1,-,CASGLGGGALFF,TGTGCTAGTGGTTTGGGCGGGGGGGCACTGTTCTTC
TRBV6-5,-,TRBJ1-6,-,CASAKGVLYNSPLHF,TGTGCCAGCGCCAAGGGGGTCCTCTATAATTCACCCCTCCACTTT
TRBV5-7,TRBD1,TRBJ1-2,-,CASSTGTGGAHYGYTF,TGTGCCAGCAGTACCGGGACAGGGGGCGCTCACTATGGCTACACCTTC
TRBV30,-,TRBJ2-7,-,CAWRGSAGVGEQYF,TGTGCCTGGAGGGGGAGTGCAGGGGTAGGTGAGCAGTACTTC
TRBV13,TRBD1,TRBJ1-2,-,CASRTGDYGYTF,TGTGCCAGCCGGACAGGGGACTATGGCTACACCTTC
TRBV18,-,TRBJ1-2,-,CASSPGLGTAFNYGYTF,TGTGCCAGCTCACCCGGTCTGGGGACGGCCTTTAACTATGGCTACACCTTC
TRBV2,TRBD2,TRBJ2-7,-,CASSGEGSYEQYF,TGTGCCAGCAGCGGGGAGGGCTCCTACGAGCAGTACTTC
TRBV5-6,-,TRBJ1-5,-,CASSWGRGGPQHF,TGTGCCAGCAGCTGGGGACGAGGAGGACCCCAGCATTTT
TRBV18,-,TRBJ1-6,-,CASSPGAPNNSPLHF,TGTGCCAGCTCACCAGGGGCACCGAATAATTCACCCCTCCACTTT
TRBV7-8,-,TRBJ1-3,-,CASSLVRPSGNTIYF,TGTGCCAGCAGCTTAGTCAGACCCTCTGGAAACACCATATATTTT
TRBV27,-,TRBJ1-1,-,CASSLPGAEVTEAFF,TGTGCCAGCAGTTTGCCAGGGGCGGAGGTCACTGAAGCTTTCTTT